This T cell receptor beta chain was sequenced in a study of blood T cell repertoires in COVID-19. The germline V gene has CDR1 MNHNY and CDR2 SVGAGI (reference sequence). The V and J ends lost 5 bases and 2 bases, in that order; junction bases with no gene match: 6. The CDR3 runs 15 residues. The assay was immunoSEQ multiplex PCR, and TCRdb's table has in-frame clones only and misses some. This sample has 180,000 or so clones; around 80% occur once, and the top ten carry around 10%. For recovered donors of Cohort 3, there were two negative PCRs, clearance, or symptom resolution. The genes are TRBV6-6 and TRBJ2-1, with 7 bases matching TRBD1. This sequence was found in a man aged 45-65 years who had recovered from COVID-19. The sample comprised PBMCs or T cells enriched from blood (not recorded which). The CDR3 DNA is TGTGCCAGCAGTAACCGGGACAGCCCCTACAATGAGCAGTTCTTC. Translation gives CASSNRDSPYNEQFF.